This TCR beta chain was obtained from a study of T-cell reconstitution after alpha-beta-depleted transplantation in children. Preparation of the TCRbeta library used unique molecular identifiers. TCRdb called the PCR reads again in MiXCR, with one record for every CDR3 protein. The sample yields 500,000 or so distinct CDR3 sequences, approximately 10% seen once. The CDR3 sequence is 17 residues long. V dropped 0 bases and J dropped 4; count of bases not matched to a gene: 5. The germline V gene encodes CDR1 LNHNV and CDR2 YYDKDF (reference sequence). The table lists this clonotype with many counts. Its antigen is undetermined. Study results and limitations: Alpha-beta T cells present about two months after transplant were reported to originate from several hundred expanded graft clones. Some patients owed their high day-60 TCRbeta diversity to surviving recipient T cells and thymic progenitors. One year post-transplant, T-cell counts and diversity were largely derived from T cells produced anew.

The input for sequencing was PBMCs, mostly from graft donor cells, taken 180 days after TCRalphabeta/CD19-depleted stem cell transplant. This TCR came from a female patient between 2 and 15 years old who had a stem cell transplant for aplastic anemia, so the T cells may come from the graft donor. The chain links TRBV15 to TRBJ2-3; 12 bases are a match to TRBD1. The DNA for the CDR3 is TGTGCCACCAGCAGAGATTTGGGACAGGGGGCTGCAGATACGCAGTATTTT. Its translation: CATSRDLGQGAADTQYF.